A selection of T cell receptor beta chains follows, all from one sample in a study of CD8+CD57+ T cells in acquired aplastic anemia. TCRdb fed the reads into MiXCR, producing one record per CDR3 protein. The table has a few hundred thousand distinct CDR3 sequences, around 49% seen once. Sequencing was done on a sample of sorted CD4+, CD8+, or CD8+CD57+ T cells (not recorded which) from PBMCs. The origin of the receptors is a human donor with aplastic anemia. Each CDR3 is given with its conserved first and last residue. The D gene is left open where the match is weak. The size entry is marked missing in some rows and otherwise reads once, few, many or a size class.

d_gene	v_gene	j_gene	abundance	CDR3aa	CDR3nt
-	TRBV9	TRBJ2-7	-	CASSVARGGEQYF	TGTGCCAGCAGCGTAGCCAGGGGAGGCGAGCAGTACTTC
TRBD2	TRBV29-1	TRBJ2-7	many	CSASPGGEQYF	TGCAGCGCCTCGCCGGGGGGCGAGCAGTACTTC
TRBD2	TRBV9	TRBJ2-1	many	CASSVGSGLAVEQFF	TGTGCCAGCAGCGTAGGGTCTGGACTAGCCGTTGAGCAGTTCTTC
-	TRBV10-3	TRBJ1-1	-	CAISPRDGTEAFF	TGTGCCATCAGCCCACGGGATGGGACTGAAGCTTTCTTT
-	TRBV9	TRBJ2-1	-	CASSEEGLTRNEQFF	TGTGCCAGCAGTGAAGAGGGCCTGACGAGGAATGAGCAGTTCTTC
-	TRBV12-3/TRBV12-4	TRBJ1-6	-	CATGPSPLHF	TGTGCCACCGGACCTTCACCCCTCCACTTT
-	TRBV7-9	TRBJ2-7	few	CASSQDGVYEQYF	TGTGCCAGCAGCCAGGATGGCGTTTACGAGCAGTACTTC
-	TRBV19	TRBJ2-5	many	CASRRGQRFQETQYF	TGTGCCAGTAGACGGGGACAACGTTTCCAAGAGACCCAGTACTTC
-	TRBV7-3	TRBJ2-2	many	CASSPSPGANTGELFF	TGTGCCAGCAGCCCAAGCCCGGGGGCGAACACCGGGGAGCTGTTTTTT
TRBD2	TRBV19	TRBJ2-7	-	CASSSGGIDEQYF	TGTGCCAGTAGTAGCGGGGGTATCGACGAGCAGTACTTC
-	TRBV7-2	TRBJ1-6	many	CASSLAGGVNSPLHF	TGTGCCAGCAGCTTAGCAGGGGGGGTAAATTCACCCCTCCACTTT
-	TRBV25-1	TRBJ1-1	once	CASSEYGRFNTEAFF	TGTGCCAGCAGTGAATACGGCAGGTTTAACACTGAAGCTTTCTTT
TRBD2	TRBV9	TRBJ2-2	-	CASSVRLADTGELFF	TGTGCCAGCAGCGTGAGACTAGCGGACACCGGGGAGCTGTTTTTT
-	TRBV27	TRBJ2-3	many	CASRRVWTDTQYF	TGTGCCAGCAGGCGGGTTTGGACAGATACGCAGTATTTT
-	TRBV2	TRBJ2-2	-	CASSVGLAGELFF	TGTGCCAGCAGTGTGGGGTTGGCCGGGGAGCTGTTTTTT
TRBD1	TRBV2	TRBJ2-3	-	CASRTGADTQYF	TGTGCCAGCAGGACAGGGGCCGATACGCAGTATTTT
TRBD1	TRBV20-1	TRBJ1-3	-	CSAQRRDRENTIYF	TGCAGTGCTCAGAGGCGAGACAGGGAGAACACCATATATTTT
TRBD2	TRBV4-1	TRBJ2-7	many	CASSRTSGDSYEQYF	TGCGCCAGCAGCCGGACTAGCGGGGACTCCTACGAGCAGTACTTC
TRBD1	TRBV7-8	TRBJ2-7	-	CASIGQGVVQYF	TGTGCCAGTATCGGACAGGGTGTCGTGCAGTACTTC
-	TRBV2	TRBJ1-2	many	CASSGSGAHYGYTF	TGTGCCAGCAGTGGCTCGGGGGCTCACTATGGCTACACCTTC
TRBD1	TRBV7-3	TRBJ2-5	-	CASSSGTGGSETQYF	TGTGCCAGCAGCTCCGGGACAGGGGGTAGCGAGACCCAGTACTTC